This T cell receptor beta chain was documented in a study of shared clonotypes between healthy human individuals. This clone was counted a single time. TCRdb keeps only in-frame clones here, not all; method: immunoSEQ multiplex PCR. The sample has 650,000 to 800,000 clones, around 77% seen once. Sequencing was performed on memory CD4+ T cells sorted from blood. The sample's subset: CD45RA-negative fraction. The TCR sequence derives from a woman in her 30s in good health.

CDR3 sequence: CSVGPRLSGNTIYF. CDR3 nucleotides: TGCAGCGTTGGCCCCAGGCTCTCTGGAAACACCATATATTTT. V and J are TRBV29-1 and TRBJ1-3; unclear D gene. Trimming left V 4 bases short and J 0 bases short, with 10 bases between. The V gene's germline CDR1 is SQVTM and CDR2 ANQGSEA. CDR3 length: 14 amino acids.